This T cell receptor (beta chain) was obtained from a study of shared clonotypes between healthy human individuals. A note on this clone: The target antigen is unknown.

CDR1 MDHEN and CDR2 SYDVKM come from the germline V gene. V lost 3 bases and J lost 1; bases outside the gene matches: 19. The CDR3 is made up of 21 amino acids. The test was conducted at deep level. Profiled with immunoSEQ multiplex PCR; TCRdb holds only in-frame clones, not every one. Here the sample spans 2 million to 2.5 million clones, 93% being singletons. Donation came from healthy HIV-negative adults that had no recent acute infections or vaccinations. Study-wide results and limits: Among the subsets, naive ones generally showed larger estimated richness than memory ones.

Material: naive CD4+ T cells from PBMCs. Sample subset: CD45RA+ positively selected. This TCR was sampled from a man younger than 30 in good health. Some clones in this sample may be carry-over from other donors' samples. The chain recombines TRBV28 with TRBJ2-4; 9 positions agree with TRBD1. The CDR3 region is CASSFPVGQGNGGMAKNIQYF. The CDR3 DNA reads TGTGCCAGCAGTTTCCCCGTCGGACAGGGGAATGGAGGAATGGCCAAAAACATTCAGTACTTC.